Listed here are 25 T cell receptor beta chains from one sample, sequenced in a study of blood T cell repertoires in COVID-19. TCRdb keeps only in-frame clones here, not all; method: immunoSEQ multiplex PCR. Of hundreds of thousands of clones listed, approximately 80% are singletons. The sequenced sample was PBMCs or T cells enriched from blood (not recorded which). These receptors all stem from a man aged 25-45 years with acute COVID-19.

The chain is built from TRBV14 and TRBJ1-1; the match to TRBD1 covers 9 bases. The CDR3 extends over 15 amino acids. In germline, CDR1 is SGHDN, CDR2 FVKESK. After removal of 2 bases from V and 5 bases from J, the junction contained 6 bases not matched to a gene. The CDR3: CASSQIQGARTEAFF. CDR3 DNA sequence: TGTGCCAGCAGCCAAATACAGGGGGCAAGGACTGAAGCTTTCTTT.

The chain is built from TRBV9 and TRBJ1-2; D gene uncertain. The germline V and J ends were trimmed by 7 bases and 1 base, with 11 bases remaining between them. The CDR3 consists of 13 residues. Germline V gene sequence: CDR1 SGDLS, CDR2 YYNGEE. This chain's CDR3 is CASGTYSNYGYTF. DNA of the CDR3: TGTGCCAGCGGAACCTACAGTAACTATGGCTACACCTTC.

The chain recombines TRBV5-4 with TRBJ2-7; TRBD2 is a possible D gene (5 bases). The CDR3 extends over 15 amino acids. The V gene lost 0 bases and the J gene lost 2 bases, with 12 bases spanning the gap. Germline CDR1 and CDR2: SGHNT and YYREEE (reference sequence). DNA for the CDR3: TGTGCCAGCAGCTTGGGAGCTAGAGGGCCCTACGAGCAGTACTTC. It specifies CASSLGARGPYEQYF.

The rearrangement joins TRBV27 to TRBJ2-7; D possibly corresponds to TRBD1 (5 bases). From germline, CDR1 is MNHEY and CDR2 SMNVEV (reference sequence). The CDR3 sequence is 14 residues long. V dropped 3 bases and J dropped 4 bases, with 13 bases sitting between them. The CDR3 DNA follows: TGTGCCAGCAGTTTTGACTGGCAGGGTTACGAGCAGTACTTC. Translating it yields CASSFDWQGYEQYF.

The chain combines TRBV3-1 (or the pseudogene TRBV3-2) with TRBJ2-1; D is uncertain. Looked up from germline, CDR1 is LGHDT and CDR2 is YNNKEL (reference sequence). Trimming cost V 4 bases and J 5 bases, with 15 bases left between them. The CDR3 covers 15 residues. CDR3 loop: CASSLPKAGDNEQFF. CDR3 nucleotide sequence: TGTGCCAGCAGCCTTCCGAAGGCAGGCGACAATGAGCAGTTCTTC.

In its sample, this clone was seen once. This chain connects TRBV24-1 to TRBJ1-4, with a weak D call TRBD1 (5 bases). The germline V gene has CDR1 KGHDR and CDR2 SFDVKD. Trimming removed 5 bases at V and 7 bases at J, with 16 bases between. The CDR3 length is 15 residues. The CDR3 DNA is TGTGCCACCAGTGCTGGTAGCGGGACGGGTGAAAAACTGTTTTTT. Translating it yields CATSAGSGTGEKLFF.

This clone was seen only once. This chain connects TRBV5-1 to TRBJ2-3; 11 nucleotides agree with TRBD1. The trim removed 4 bases at V and 0 bases at J, leaving 4 bases unmatched. This CDR3 has 16 amino acids. In germline, CDR1 is SGHRS, CDR2 YFSETQ. The CDR3 nucleotides read TGCGCCAGCAGCCAAAGGACAGGGGGCAGCACAGATACGCAGTATTTT. The encoded protein is CASSQRTGGSTDTQYF.

This clone was picked up one time. The chain carries TRBV29-1 and TRBJ2-3; 10 bases are a match to TRBD2. After removal of 5 bases from V and 0 bases from J, the junction contained 2 bases not matched to a gene. The germline gives CDR1 SQVTM, CDR2 ANQGSEA. This CDR3 spans 14 amino acids. DNA for the CDR3: TGCAGCGTTCCTAGCGGGGGAAGCACAGATACGCAGTATTTT. It encodes CSVPSGGSTDTQYF.

The chain couples TRBV12-3 or TRBV12-4 to TRBJ1-1; TRBD1 aligns across 8 bases. Trimming removed 6 bases from V and 9 bases from J; junction bases left unmatched: 6. This CDR3 contains 12 residues. The CDR3 DNA reads TGTGCCAGCAGAATACCAGGGGGCCAAGCTTTCTTT. Protein: CASRIPGGQAFF.

V is TRBV5-6 and J is TRBJ2-7, with TRBD1 identical over 8 bases. Germline V gene data show CDR1 as SGHDT and CDR2 as YYEEEE. V gave up 7 bases and J gave up 5 bases; unmatched junction bases: 8. This CDR3 has 13 residues. CDR3 sequence reads: CASGVTGVDEQYF. The CDR3 DNA sequence: TGTGCCAGCGGGGTGACAGGGGTCGACGAGCAGTACTTC.

V gene TRBV5-1 combines with J gene TRBJ2-1; D is possibly TRBD1 (5 bases). Germline V gives CDR1 SGHRS, CDR2 YFSETQ. The V end lost 4 bases, the J end lost 5 bases, and 19 bases lay between the germline ends. There are 16 residues in the CDR3. The CDR3: CASSIIIPGNHNEQFF. The CDR3 region has the DNA TGCGCCAGCAGCATTATAATCCCAGGGAACCACAATGAGCAGTTCTTC. Complete variable domain (other parts from reference TRBV5-1 and TRBJ2-1): KAGVTQTPRYLIKTRGQQVTLSCSPISGHRSVSWYQQTPGQGLQFLFEYFSETQRNKGNFPGRFSGRQFSNSRSEMNVSTLELGDSALYLCASSIIIPGNHNEQFFGPGTRLTVL.

In this sample, this clone turned up once. This sequence joins TRBV9 and TRBJ1-1; D might be TRBD1 (5 bases). Looked up from germline, CDR1 is SGDLS and CDR2 is YYNGEE. Trimming took off 0 bases at V and 0 bases at J, with 12 bases between the two ends. The CDR3 has 16 residues. The CDR3 loop is CASSVVGGGMNTEAFF. The DNA of the CDR3 is TGTGCCAGCAGCGTAGTGGGGGGAGGGATGAACACTGAAGCTTTCTTT.

This clone was found once. The chain carries TRBV12-3 or TRBV12-4 and TRBJ1-3; no reliable D call. V was trimmed by 5 bases and J by 2 bases, leaving 7 bases between them. This CDR3 is 13 amino acids long. CDR3 sequence reads: CASSTSAGNTIYF. Written as DNA, the CDR3 is TGTGCCAGCAGTACGAGTGCTGGAAACACCATATATTTT.

The chain employs TRBV21-1 and TRBJ2-2; the D segment call TRBD2 is taken from the table without a DNA check. TRBV21-1 is tagged as a pseudogene. This CDR3 has 15 amino acids. CDR3 sequence (DNA): TGTGCCAGCGAGGACCGTGGACTAGCGGGAGGGGAGCTGTTTTTT. It translates to CASEDRGLAGGELFF.

The chain has TRBV27 and TRBJ2-2, with D perhaps TRBD1 (6 bases). From germline, CDR1 is MNHEY and CDR2 SMNVEV (reference sequence). The CDR3 sequence is 15 residues long. The V and J ends lost 5 bases and 4 bases respectively, with 14 bases between them. CDR3 loop: CASSRGQSGTGELFF. In nucleotides, the CDR3 is TGTGCCAGCAGTCGAGGACAGTCGGGCACCGGGGAGCTGTTTTTT.

Concerning this clone itself: One end of the junction fails to match germline, which may point to a read error. The gene calls are TRBV7-2 and TRBJ2-7; D ambiguous. Per germline, CDR1 SGHTA and CDR2 FQGNSA. The CDR3 has 13 amino acids. The CDR3 DNA is TGTGCCAGCAACTTAGACGGAGTCTACGAGCAGTACTTC. The encoded protein is CASNLDGVYEQYF.

This rearrangement joins TRBV6-5 to TRBJ1-2, with TRBD1 matching over 7 bases. V lost 8 bases to trimming and J lost 2 bases; unmatched junction nucleotides: 11. The CDR3 loop spans 15 amino acids. CDR1 and CDR2 (germline): MNHEY, SVGAGI. The CDR3, as DNA: TGTGCCAGCCGAGACGAGGGGGCGGTGAACTATGGCTACACCTTC. As protein: CASRDEGAVNYGYTF.

The genes are TRBV19 and TRBJ1-1; 7 bases agree with TRBD1. Germline V lookup: CDR1 LNHDA, CDR2 SQIVND (reference sequence). The CDR3 runs to 15 residues. The trim removed 5 bases at V and 0 bases at J, leaving 6 bases unmatched. The CDR3 nucleotides are TGTGCCAGTAGTCCCGACAGGGAGGTGAACACTGAAGCTTTCTTT. The encoded protein is CASSPDREVNTEAFF.

The genes are TRBV5-1 and TRBJ2-3; 7 bases align to TRBD1. Per germline, CDR1 SGHRS and CDR2 YFSETQ. The CDR3 spans 16 residues. Trimming took 7 bases from V and 1 from J; bases not matched to a gene: 12. CDR3 amino acids: CASSSRDRWGTDTQYF. The CDR3 coding sequence is TGCGCCAGCTCCTCCAGGGACAGATGGGGCACAGATACGCAGTATTTT. Variable domain in full (rest from reference TRBV5-1 and TRBJ2-3): KAGVTQTPRYLIKTRGQQVTLSCSPISGHRSVSWYQQTPGQGLQFLFEYFSETQRNKGNFPGRFSGRQFSNSRSEMNVSTLELGDSALYLCASSSRDRWGTDTQYFGPGTRLTVL.

The chain carries TRBV12-3 or TRBV12-4 and TRBJ1-2, with D tentatively TRBD1 (5 bases). This CDR3 region has 13 residues. V lost 3 bases, J lost 6 bases, and 11 bases lay in between. The CDR3: CASSFTRVDGYTF. DNA for the CDR3: TGTGCCAGCAGTTTTACCAGGGTAGATGGCTACACCTTC.

The genes are TRBV19 and TRBJ2-7; D remains unclear. In germline, CDR1 is LNHDA, CDR2 SQIVND (reference sequence). V lost 10 bases and J 0 bases, leaving 16 bases between the germline ends. This CDR3 spans 14 amino acids. Here the CDR3 reads CATAERLSSYEQYF. CDR3 in DNA: TGTGCCACCGCGGAGAGGCTAAGCTCCTACGAGCAGTACTTC.

DNA for the CDR3: TGTGCCAGCAGTGCGACAGGGGCTCTCTATGGCTACACCTTC. As protein: CASSATGALYGYTF. The gene calls are TRBV2 and TRBJ1-2, with 8 positions matching TRBD1. V gave up 4 bases and J gave up 4 bases; unmatched junction bases: 5. The V gene's germline CDR1 is SNHLY and CDR2 FYNNEI. The CDR3 runs 14 residues.

The chain links TRBV19 to TRBJ2-5; 11 nucleotides match TRBD2. Germline values: CDR1 LNHDA, CDR2 SQIVND (reference sequence). CDR3 length: 14 amino acids. The J segment lost 4 bases and the V segment lost 5 bases, leaving 3 bases of the junction unmatched. The CDR3 loop reads CASSSSGGPETQYF. In nucleotides, the CDR3 is TGTGCCAGTAGTTCTAGCGGGGGGCCAGAGACCCAGTACTTC.

This chain uses TRBV4-1 with TRBJ1-2, with D unclear. Germline V gene sequence: CDR1 MGHRA, CDR2 YSYEKL. Trimming cost V 1 base and J 8 bases, with 11 bases left between them. The CDR3 totals 13 residues. The CDR3 coding sequence is TGCGCCAGCAGCCAAGTAAATTTGAGCGGCTACACCTTC. Protein: CASSQVNLSGYTF.

The chain carries TRBV20-1 and TRBJ1-1; the D gene is possibly TRBD1 (5 bases). CDR1 is DFQATT and CDR2 is SNEGSKA in the germline V gene (reference sequence). Trimming cost V 3 bases and J 1 base, with 12 bases left between them. The CDR3 covers 14 residues. The chain's CDR3 is CSASYPTGNTEAFF. The CDR3 region has the DNA TGCAGTGCTAGTTACCCTACAGGGAACACTGAAGCTTTCTTT.